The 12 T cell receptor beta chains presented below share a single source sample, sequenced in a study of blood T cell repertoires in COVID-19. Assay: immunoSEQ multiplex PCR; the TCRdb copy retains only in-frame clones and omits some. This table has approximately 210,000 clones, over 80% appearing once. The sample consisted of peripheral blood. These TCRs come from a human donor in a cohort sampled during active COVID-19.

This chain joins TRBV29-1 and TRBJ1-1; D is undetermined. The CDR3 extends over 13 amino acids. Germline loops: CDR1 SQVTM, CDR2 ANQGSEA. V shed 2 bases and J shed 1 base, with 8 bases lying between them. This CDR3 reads CSVEWPGNTEAFF. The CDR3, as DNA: TGCAGCGTTGAATGGCCGGGGAACACTGAAGCTTTCTTT.

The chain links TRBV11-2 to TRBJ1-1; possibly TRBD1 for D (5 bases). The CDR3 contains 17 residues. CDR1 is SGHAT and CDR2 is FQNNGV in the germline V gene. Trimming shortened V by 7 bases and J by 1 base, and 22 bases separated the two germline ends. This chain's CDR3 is CASTAGIGTAGNTEAFF. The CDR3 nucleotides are TGTGCCAGCACCGCCGGAATCGGGACTGCTGGGAACACTGAAGCTTTCTTT.

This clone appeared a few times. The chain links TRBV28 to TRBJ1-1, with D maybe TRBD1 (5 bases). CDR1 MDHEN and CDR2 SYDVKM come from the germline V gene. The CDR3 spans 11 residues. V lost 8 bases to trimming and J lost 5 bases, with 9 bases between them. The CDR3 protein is CASGRTTEAFF. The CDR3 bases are TGTGCCAGCGGTAGGACAACTGAAGCTTTCTTT. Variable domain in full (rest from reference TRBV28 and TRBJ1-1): DVKVTQSSRYLVKRTGEKVFLECVQDMDHENMFWYRQDPGLGLRLIYFSYDVKMKEKGDIPEGYSVSREKKERFSLILESASTNQTSMYLCASGRTTEAFFGQGTRLTVV.

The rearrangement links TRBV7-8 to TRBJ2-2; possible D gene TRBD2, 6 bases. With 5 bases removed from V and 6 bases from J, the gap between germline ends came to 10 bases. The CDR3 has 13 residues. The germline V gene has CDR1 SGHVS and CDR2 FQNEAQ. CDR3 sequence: CASSRREAGELFF. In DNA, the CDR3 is TGTGCCAGCAGCCGAAGGGAGGCCGGGGAGCTGTTTTTT.

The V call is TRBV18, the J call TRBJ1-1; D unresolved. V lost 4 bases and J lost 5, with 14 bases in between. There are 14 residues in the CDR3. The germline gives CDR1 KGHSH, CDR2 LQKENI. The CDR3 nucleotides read TGTGCCAGCTCACTTGCGACCGGAGGGACTGAAGCTTTCTTT. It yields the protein CASSLATGGTEAFF.

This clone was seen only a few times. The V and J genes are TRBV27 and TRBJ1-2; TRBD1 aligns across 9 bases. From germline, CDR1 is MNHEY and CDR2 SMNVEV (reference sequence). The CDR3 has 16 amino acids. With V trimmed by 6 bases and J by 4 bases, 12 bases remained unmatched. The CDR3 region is CASRRTGVTKSYGYTF. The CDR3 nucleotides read TGTGCCAGCAGACGGACAGGGGTCACAAAAAGCTATGGCTACACCTTC.

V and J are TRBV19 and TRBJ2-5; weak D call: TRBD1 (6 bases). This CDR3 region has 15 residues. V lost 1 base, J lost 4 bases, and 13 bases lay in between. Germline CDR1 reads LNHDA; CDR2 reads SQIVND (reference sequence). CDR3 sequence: CASSIGVRDTETQYF. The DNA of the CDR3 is TGTGCCAGTAGTATAGGAGTTAGGGACACAGAGACCCAGTACTTC.

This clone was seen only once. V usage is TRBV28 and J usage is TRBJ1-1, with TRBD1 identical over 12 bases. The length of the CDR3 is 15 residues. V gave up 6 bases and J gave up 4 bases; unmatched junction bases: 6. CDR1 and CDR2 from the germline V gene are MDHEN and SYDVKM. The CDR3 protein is CASRPGQGAATEAFF. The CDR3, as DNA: TGTGCCAGCAGACCGGGACAGGGGGCGGCCACTGAAGCTTTCTTT.

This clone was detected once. The CDR3 bases are TGTGCCAGCAGTCCATTCGTAGGGGACTATGGCTACACCTTC. Its translation is CASSPFVGDYGYTF. The chain combines TRBV28 with TRBJ1-2, with D possibly matching TRBD1 (5 bases). Trimming removed 5 bases from V and 3 bases from J, with 13 bases in between. Germline lookup yields CDR1 MDHEN and CDR2 SYDVKM. The CDR3 loop spans 14 amino acids.

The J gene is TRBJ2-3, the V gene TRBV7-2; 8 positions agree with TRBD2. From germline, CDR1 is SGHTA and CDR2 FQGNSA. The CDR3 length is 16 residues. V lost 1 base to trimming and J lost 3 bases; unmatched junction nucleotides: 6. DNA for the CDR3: TGTGCCAGCAGCTTAGGGGGCATAGCGGGAACAGATACGCAGTATTTT. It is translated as CASSLGGIAGTDTQYF.

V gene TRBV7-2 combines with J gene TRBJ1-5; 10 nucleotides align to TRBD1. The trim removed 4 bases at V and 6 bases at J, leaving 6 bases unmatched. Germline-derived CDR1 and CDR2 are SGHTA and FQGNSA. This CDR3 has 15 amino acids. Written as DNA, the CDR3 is TGTGCCAGCAGCTGGCCGGGACAGGGGAGTCAGCCCCAGCATTTT. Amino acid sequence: CASSWPGQGSQPQHF.

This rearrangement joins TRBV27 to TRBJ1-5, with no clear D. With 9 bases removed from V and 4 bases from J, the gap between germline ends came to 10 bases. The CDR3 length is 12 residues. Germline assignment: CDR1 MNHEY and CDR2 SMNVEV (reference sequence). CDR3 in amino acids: CARSPRNQPQHF. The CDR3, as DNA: TGTGCCAGAAGCCCCCGGAATCAGCCCCAGCATTTT.